This TCR beta chain was retrieved from a study of shared T cell receptors in the human thymus (dated by TCRdb to the early 2020s). Turning to the overall study: The study examined how the human thymus generates shared, self-reactive T-cell receptor alpha chains.

As to this clone: There is no known antigen for this receptor. No per-base quality is available; no much larger clone lies one base away.

V is reduced by 5 bases and J by 0 bases, leaving a spacing of 16 bases between them. From its cysteine to its phenylalanine, the CDR3 spans 16 amino acids. The only DNA kept is the CDR3, 48 bases in frame from the first base. CDR1 and CDR2 (SGHTA, FQGNSA) derive from the germline V gene. The library was prepared using the immunoSEQ multiplex PCR assay. Entries here come from immuneACCESS through TCRdb and include only in-frame sequences with V and J called. Some clones fail to appear in such tables; in the studies checked, an unresolved V gene covers under half of the shortfall, and the cause of the remainder is unknown. The sample contains about 500,000 clones, around three quarters of them found a single time. The ten largest clones capture approximately 0.013% of the sample. These data were also filed under a second study, of human thymus T cells. That second report states: Donors were immunologically healthy infants undergoing open corrective cardiac surgery for congenital heart defects in Finland. Thymus tissue was collected as surgical resects that were removed during corrective cardiac surgery. Biased V and J gene segment usage appeared to be present in both thymic and peripheral blood repertoires. Highly overlapping thymic TCR repertoires among unrelated individuals were reported in the related research. The study characterized TCR alpha and beta repertoires from under 10 infant thymus samples and a few related peripheral blood samples. The infant donors were about 7 to 244 days old, and the cohort included over 5 males and a couple of females. Thymocytes were released mechanically from tissue and stored at -70 °C as pellets of 10-30 million cells. A QIAsymphony instrument was used to extract genomic DNA from the frozen cell pellets. The immunoSEQ multiplex PCR assay was used to amplify the TCRB and TCRAD loci from a standardized amount of quality-controlled genomic DNA. The V(D)J region was spanned by amplicons of a length sufficient to cover the CDR3 and to identify V and J genes. Amplicon sequencing was performed on an Illumina platform through the commercial immunoSEQ service. Primer bias and sequencing errors were corrected as previously described, and TCRAD and TCRB definitions were based on the IMGT database. immunoSEQ Analyzer 3.0 and VDJTools were used for repertoire analysis, which covered basic statistics, V/J segment usage, diversity estimates, rarefaction and pairwise overlap. Chao1, ChaoE, Efron-Thisted, Shannon and inverse Simpson indices were used to estimate diversity, which was also estimated on datasets down-sampled to the smallest sample. Repertoire overlap used strict matching of CDR3 nucleotide sequence, V gene and J gene, with Jaccard-based multidimensional scaling clustering. On average, around 810,000 unique TCRB clonotypes were obtained from thymus samples, compared with around 78,000 from blood samples.

The clonotype comes from a boy under three years old with a congenital heart defect. Donor details come from another sample of the same person, matched by shared clones. Sequenced material: thymocytes. This sequence uses TRBV7-2 and TRBJ1-2, with a tentative D gene TRBD1 over 6 matching bases. The CDR3: CASSPPGYRANYGYTF. Here is the DNA: TGTGCCAGCAGCCCCCCCGGCTACAGGGCTAACTATGGCTACACCTTC.